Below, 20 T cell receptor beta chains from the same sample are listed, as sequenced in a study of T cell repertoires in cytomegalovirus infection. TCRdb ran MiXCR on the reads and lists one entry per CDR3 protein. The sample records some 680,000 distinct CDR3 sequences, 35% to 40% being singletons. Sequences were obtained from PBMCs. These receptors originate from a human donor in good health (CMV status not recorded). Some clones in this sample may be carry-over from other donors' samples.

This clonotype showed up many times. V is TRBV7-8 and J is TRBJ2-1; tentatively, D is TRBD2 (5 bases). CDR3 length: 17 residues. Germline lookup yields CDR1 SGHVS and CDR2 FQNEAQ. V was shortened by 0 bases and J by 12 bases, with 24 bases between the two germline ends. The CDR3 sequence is CASSLALMASKSSGQFF. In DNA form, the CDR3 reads TGTGCCAGCAGCTTAGCGCTAATGGCTAGCAAAAGTAGTGGGCAGTTCTTC.

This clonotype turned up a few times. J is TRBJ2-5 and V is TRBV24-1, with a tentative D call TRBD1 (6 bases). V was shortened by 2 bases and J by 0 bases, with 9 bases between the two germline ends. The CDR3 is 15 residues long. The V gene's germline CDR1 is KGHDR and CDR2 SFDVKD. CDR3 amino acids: CATSDSDRHQETQYF. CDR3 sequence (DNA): TGTGCCACCAGTGATTCGGACAGACACCAAGAGACCCAGTACTTC.

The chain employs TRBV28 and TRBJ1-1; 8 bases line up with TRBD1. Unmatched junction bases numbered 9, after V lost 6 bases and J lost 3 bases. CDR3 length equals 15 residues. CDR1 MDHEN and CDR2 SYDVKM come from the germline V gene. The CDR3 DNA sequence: TGTGCCAGCAGCAGGGGGCCGGGATCGTACACTGAAGCTTTCTTT. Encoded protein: CASSRGPGSYTEAFF.

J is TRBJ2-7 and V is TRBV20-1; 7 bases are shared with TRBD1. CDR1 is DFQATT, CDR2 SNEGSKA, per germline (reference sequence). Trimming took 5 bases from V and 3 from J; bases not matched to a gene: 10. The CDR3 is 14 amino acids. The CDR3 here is CSARPGQRVYEQYF. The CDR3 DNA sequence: TGCAGTGCTCGCCCGGGACAGAGGGTCTACGAGCAGTACTTC.

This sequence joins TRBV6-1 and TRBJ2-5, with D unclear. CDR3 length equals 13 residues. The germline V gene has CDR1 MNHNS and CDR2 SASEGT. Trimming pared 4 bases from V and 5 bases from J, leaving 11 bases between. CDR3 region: CASSVHLEETQYF. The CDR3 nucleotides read TGTGCCAGCAGTGTGCACCTTGAGGAGACCCAGTACTTC.

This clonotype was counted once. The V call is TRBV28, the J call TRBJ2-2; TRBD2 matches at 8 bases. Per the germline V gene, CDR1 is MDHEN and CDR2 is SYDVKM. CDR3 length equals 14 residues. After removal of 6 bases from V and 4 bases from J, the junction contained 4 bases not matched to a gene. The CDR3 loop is CASSGRVGTGELFF. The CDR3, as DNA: TGTGCCAGCAGCGGGAGGGTGGGCACCGGGGAGCTGTTTTTT.

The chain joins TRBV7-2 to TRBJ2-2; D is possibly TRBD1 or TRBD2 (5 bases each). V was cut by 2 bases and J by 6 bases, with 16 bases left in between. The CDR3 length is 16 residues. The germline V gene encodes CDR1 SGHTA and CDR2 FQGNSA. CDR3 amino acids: CASSLMDWGGSGELFF. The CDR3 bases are TGTGCCAGCAGCTTAATGGACTGGGGCGGTTCCGGGGAGCTGTTTTTT. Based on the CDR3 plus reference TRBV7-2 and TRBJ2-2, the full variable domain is GAGVSQSPSNKVTEKGKDVELRCDPISGHTALYWYRQSLGQGLEFLIYFQGNSAPDKSGLPSDRFSAERTGGSVSTLTIQRTQQEDSAVYLCASSLMDWGGSGELFFGEGSRLTVL.

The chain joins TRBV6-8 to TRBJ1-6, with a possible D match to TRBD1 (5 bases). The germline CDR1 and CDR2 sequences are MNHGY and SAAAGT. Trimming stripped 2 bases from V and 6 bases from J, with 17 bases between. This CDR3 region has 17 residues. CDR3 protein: CASSYTGLAAVNSPLHF. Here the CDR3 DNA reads TGTGCCAGCAGTTACACGGGGCTGGCGGCAGTTAATTCACCCCTCCACTTT.

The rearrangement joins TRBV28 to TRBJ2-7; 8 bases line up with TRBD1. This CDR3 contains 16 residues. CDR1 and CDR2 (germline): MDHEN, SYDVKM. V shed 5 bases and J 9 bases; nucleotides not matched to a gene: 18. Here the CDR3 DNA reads TGTGCCAGCAGTCCCTATACCGGGACAGGCCTCCGAGGGCAGTACTTC. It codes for CASSPYTGTGLRGQYF.

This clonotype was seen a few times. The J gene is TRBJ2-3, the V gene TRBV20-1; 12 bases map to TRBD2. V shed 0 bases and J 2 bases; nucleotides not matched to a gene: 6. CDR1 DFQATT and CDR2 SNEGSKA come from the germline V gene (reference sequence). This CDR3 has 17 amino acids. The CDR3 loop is CSARDPRLAGDTDTQYF. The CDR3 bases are TGCAGTGCTAGAGACCCCCGACTAGCGGGAGACACAGATACGCAGTATTTT.

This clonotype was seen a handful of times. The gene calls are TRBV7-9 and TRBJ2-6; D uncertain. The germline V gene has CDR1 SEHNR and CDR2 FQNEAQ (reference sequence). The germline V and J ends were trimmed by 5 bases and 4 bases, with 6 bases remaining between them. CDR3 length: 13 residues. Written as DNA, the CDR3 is TGTGCCAGCAGCGGCGAAGGGGCCAACGTCCTGACTTTC. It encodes CASSGEGANVLTF.

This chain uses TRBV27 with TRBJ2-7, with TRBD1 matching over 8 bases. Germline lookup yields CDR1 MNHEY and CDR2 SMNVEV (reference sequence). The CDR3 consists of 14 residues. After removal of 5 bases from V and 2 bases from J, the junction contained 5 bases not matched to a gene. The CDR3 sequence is CASSGQGYTYEQYF. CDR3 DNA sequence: TGTGCCAGCAGTGGACAGGGCTATACCTACGAGCAGTACTTC.

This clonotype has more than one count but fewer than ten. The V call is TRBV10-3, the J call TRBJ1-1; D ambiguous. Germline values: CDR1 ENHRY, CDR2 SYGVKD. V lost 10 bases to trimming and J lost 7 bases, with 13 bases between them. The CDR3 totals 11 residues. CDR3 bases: TGTGCCACTACTGGTCGGGATGAAGCTTTCTTT. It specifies CATTGRDEAFF.

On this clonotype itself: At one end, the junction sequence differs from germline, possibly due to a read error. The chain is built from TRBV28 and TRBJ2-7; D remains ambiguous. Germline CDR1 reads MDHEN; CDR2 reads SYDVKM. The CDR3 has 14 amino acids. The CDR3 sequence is CASSLVPASYVQYF. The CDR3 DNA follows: TGTGCCAGCAGTTTAGTTCCAGCGTCCTACGTGCAGTACTTC.

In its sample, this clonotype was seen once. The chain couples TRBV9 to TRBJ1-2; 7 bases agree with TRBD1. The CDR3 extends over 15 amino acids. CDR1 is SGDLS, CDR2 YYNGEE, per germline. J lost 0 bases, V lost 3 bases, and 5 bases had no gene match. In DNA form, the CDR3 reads TGTGCCAGCAGCGGCGGGACAGCAACTAACTATGGCTACACCTTC. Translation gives CASSGGTATNYGYTF.

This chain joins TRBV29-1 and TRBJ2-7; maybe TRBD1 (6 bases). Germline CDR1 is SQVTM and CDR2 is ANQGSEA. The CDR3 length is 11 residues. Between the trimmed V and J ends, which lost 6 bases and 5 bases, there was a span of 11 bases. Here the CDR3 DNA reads TGCAGCGTATGGGACAAGAACGAGCAGTACTTC. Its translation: CSVWDKNEQYF.

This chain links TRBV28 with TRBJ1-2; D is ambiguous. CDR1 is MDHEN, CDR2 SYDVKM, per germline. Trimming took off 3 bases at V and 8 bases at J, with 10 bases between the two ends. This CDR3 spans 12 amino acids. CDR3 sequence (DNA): TGTGCCAGCAGTTTCAGTCAGACGGGCTACACCTTC. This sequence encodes CASSFSQTGYTF.

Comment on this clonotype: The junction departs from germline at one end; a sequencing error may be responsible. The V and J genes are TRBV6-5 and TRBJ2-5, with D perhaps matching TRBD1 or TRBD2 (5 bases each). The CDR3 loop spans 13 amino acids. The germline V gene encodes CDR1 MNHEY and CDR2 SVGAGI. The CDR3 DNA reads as TGTGCCAGCAGGACCGATCCAAGAGGGACCCATTACTTC. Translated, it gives CASRTDPRGTHYF.

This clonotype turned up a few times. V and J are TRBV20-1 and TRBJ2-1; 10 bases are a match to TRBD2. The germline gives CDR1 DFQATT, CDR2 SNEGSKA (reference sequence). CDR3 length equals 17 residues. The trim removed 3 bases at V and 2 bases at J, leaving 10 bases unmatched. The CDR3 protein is CSARTLRTSGPYNEQFF. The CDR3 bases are TGCAGTGCTAGGACTCTCAGGACTAGCGGCCCCTACAATGAGCAGTTCTTC.

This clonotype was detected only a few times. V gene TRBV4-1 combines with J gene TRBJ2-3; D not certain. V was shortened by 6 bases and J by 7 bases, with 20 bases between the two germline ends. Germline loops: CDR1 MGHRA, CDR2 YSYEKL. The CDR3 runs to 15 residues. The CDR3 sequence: CASRLLLPSINTQYF. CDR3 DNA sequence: TGCGCCAGCAGATTGTTGTTACCCTCGATAAATACGCAGTATTTT.